This T cell receptor beta chain is from a study of cytomegalovirus exposure and HLA in healthy donors (TCRdb year 2017). Regarding the complete study: According to an earlier analysis of 587 of the donors, about 179 million T cells yielded 95 million to 140 million unique TCR beta sequences and 276 Gb of sequence data. An early release covering roughly 640 HLA-typed donors comprised roughly 300 gigabases of sequencing data and roughly 86 million unique TCR sequences. The genetic ancestry cluster associated with self-reported Caucasian donors included roughly four fifths of the roughly 360 genotyped donors. The aim of the study was to test whether cataloging public T cell receptors could identify signatures of past pathogen exposure. Using immunosequencing, the study profiled T cell repertoires from approximately 700 subjects and related those repertoires to cytomegalovirus serostatus. A separate validation cohort of 100 to 150 different subjects was used in addition to the 666-subject first cohort. High-throughput TCR immunosequencing, statistical association of individual TCRs with disease status, and machine learning were combined to predict cytomegalovirus infection status. In a later analysis, previously published TCR beta repertoires from about 640 donors were re-analyzed and high-resolution HLA genotyping was added so that TCR occurrence patterns could be studied. In the later analysis, no new phenotypic data were used to find candidate immune exposures; instead, reliance was placed on TCR beta sequences and their occurrence across donors. To decide whether each TCR beta V gene segment behaved as functional or pseudogenic, an earlier analysis of approximately 590 of the donors relied on high-throughput TCR beta sequencing. Donor age, sex, ethnicity and CMV serostatus were collected together with the repertoire data. A later genetic analysis took genome-wide SNP genotypes for about 65% of the roughly 670 donors and used that subset as a discovery cohort. All discovery cohort repertoires had been generated using a single sequencing platform. Both class I and class II loci were covered by HLA typing, at four-digit resolution. Typing coverage differed by locus: A, B, C, DRB1 and DQB1 were typed in about 620-640 donors, DQA1 in 500 to 550, DPA1 in around 610, and DPB1 in around 440. Roughly 5 DR-DQ haplotypes were handled as single units for association and clustering, since linkage in the cohort was strong. Across some 400 genotyped donors of the cohort, an average of 235,054 unique TCR beta nucleotide sequences per donor were sequenced, and 15% to 20% of those sequences were non-productive.

The library was produced with the immunoSEQ multiplex PCR assay. For the multiplex PCR, a mixture combining 60 forward primers for TCR Vbeta segments and 13 reverse primers for TCR Jbeta segments was used. The CDR3 region of rearranged TCR beta genes was amplified from genomic DNA by a multiplex PCR assay. On the Illumina HiSeq System, the amplified TCR beta libraries were sequenced as 87-base-pair reads. On the study's bioinformatics: Across the 500 to 700 repertoires, a later analysis counted roughly 84 million unique TCR beta chains, about 10 million of which were shared by at least two donors. Raw reads were error-corrected and collapsed into unique sequences with a nearest-neighbor algorithm that merged closely related sequences to remove PCR and sequencing errors. V, D and J gene segments were assigned by aligning CDR3 sequences to IMGT reference sequences. For a sequence to be retained, a match of at least six nucleotides was required to both a V gene segment and a J gene segment. Rearrangements were called productive when the CDR3 lacked stop codons and stayed in frame with V and J; all others were non-productive. CDR3 was defined by IMGT convention, running from the second conserved V-encoded cysteine to the conserved J-encoded phenylalanine. Sequences without an unambiguous match to a single V gene segment were excluded from the earlier analysis of approximately 600 of the donors. In an earlier analysis of a few hundred of the donors, V segments were called functional above 56.7% productive rearrangements and were called segregating when the between-donor standard deviation exceeded 5%. A statistical classification framework was built to diagnose cytomegalovirus status from the catalog of TCR beta chain sequences. A later analysis assigned V and J genes by comparing TCR nucleotide sequences with IMGT/GENE-DB human TR gene sequences. In a later analysis, CDR3 sequences and most-parsimonious VDJ recombination scenarios were assigned using the TCRdist pipeline. In a later analysis, each TCR beta chain was defined by its CDR3 amino acid sequence together with its V-gene family, and reads without a unique V-gene family were excluded. In a later analysis, approximately 590 highly shared, low-generation-probability nucleotide sequences were removed to address suspected cross-contamination and a sequencing artifact. In a later analysis, a clonal expansion index for each public chain was calculated from normalized within-repertoire ranks of inferred template counts. In a later analysis, generation probabilities were computed with a VDJ recombination model fitted to out-of-frame rearrangements, and the resulting probabilities were checked against IGoR. In a later analysis, hypergeometric tests were used to score TCR-TCR, TCR-HLA and TCR-CMV co-occurrence, with a repertoire-size bias correction applied to TCR pairs. In a later analysis, false discovery rates were estimated by permuting HLA or CMV assignments 20 times. In a later analysis, co-occurring TCRs were grouped using DBSCAN, and TCRdist sequence similarity was added for clustering within HLA-allele-positive subsets. Co-occurrence clustering excluded repertoires with fewer than 30,000 or more than 120,000 public chains, plus five with anomalous nucleotide sharing. The table comes from immuneACCESS by way of TCRdb, which keeps in-frame sequences with V and J called. Part of the clones is missing from these tables; in studies checked, under half for an unresolved V gene and the rest for unknown reasons. That table supplies the V and J calls and clone size; D and trimming were determined from the DNA. For this sample there are 60,000 or so clones; roughly 77% appear just once. The top ten clones comprise less than 25% of the sample.

The cohort consisted of 600 or so healthy bone marrow donors. At the time of sampling, all cohort members were nominally healthy, though unrecorded immune exposures were likely present. The donor was CMV seropositive and belonged to the group of about 290 seropositive cohort members. A peripheral blood sample was collected from each donor, and TCR beta sequencing was performed on peripheral blood mononuclear cells. Genomic DNA was extracted from the blood cell samples with the Qiagen DNeasy Blood Extraction Kit. Concerning this clone: Its antigen specificity is not known. Base qualities are not recorded, but no much larger clone differs from it by a single base.

Points the paper makes about the study in general: The presence/absence analyses assumed that sequencing depth was roughly uniform across donors, and that assumption may not be true. V-gene and J-gene trimming of TCR beta chains was associated with a missense DCLRE1C variant in a later genetic analysis, and the association was replicated in an independent cohort. Because some donors lacked HLA typing at each locus, the association tests relied only on the typed subset. A later analysis found that HLA-associated TCR beta chains were more clonally expanded and had lower generation probabilities than equally common non-associated chains. Linkage disequilibrium might explain the correlated functional status among segregating V segments, but an unknown experimental factor could not be excluded. Assigning TCR associations to individual alleles was difficult when HLA alleles, especially DR and DQ, strongly co-occurred. A few of the identified cytomegalovirus-associated TCR beta chains were confirmed in vitro to be specific for cytomegalovirus antigens. The study listed 164 TCR beta chains as associated with cytomegalovirus. The classifier was reported to diagnose cytomegalovirus status with high specificity and sensitivity in both the original cohort and the validation cohort. Broadly in line with IMGT annotations, most TCR beta V segments showed up in productive rearrangements about 87% or about 30% of the time in an earlier analysis of around 550 of the donors. A later genetic analysis reported fewer N-insertions in productive TCRs among donors in an Asian-associated ancestry cluster than the roughly 720-donor mean. A later analysis reported that several top co-occurrence clusters appeared linked to parvovirus B19, influenza, CMV and Epstein-Barr virus. Only TCR beta chains were sequenced in this cohort, and the absence of alpha or paired-chain data limited detectable features. The only immune exposure information available for the cohort was CMV serostatus. Seventeen rarely observed V segments, including chromosome 9 orphons, were excluded from the earlier analysis of several hundred of the donors because counts were too low. The authors suggested that the approach could potentially be generalized to other disease states and immunological phenotypes. A group of highly shared sequence variants was considered likely to be a technical artifact of the sequencing pipeline. A later analysis found that TCR association rates varied across HLA loci, with DRB1 alleles showing the most associated TCRs and HLA-C alleles the fewest. A further reported finding was that TCR beta sequences accurately predicted the HLA-A and HLA-B alleles for most subjects in the first cohort. Specific HLA alleles were associated with 15,000 to 20,000 TCR beta sequences at a false discovery rate of 0.05 in a later analysis. Across donors, most TCR sequences were observed very rarely, whereas some public TCRs were present in many individuals. According to a later analysis, most CMV-associated TCR beta chains appeared to be HLA-restricted, and the HLA associations seemed to be driven largely by CMV exposure.

The source material was PBMCs. The receptor was derived from a woman aged 40 to 50 in good health and CMV-seropositive.

The CDR3 protein sequence reads: CASSGGGRYTQYF. The sequence in DNA is TGTGCCAGCAGCGGGGGCGGGAGGTATACGCAGTATTTT. The chain couples TRBV6-1 to TRBJ2-3, and TRBD2 matches 8 of the central bases. From cysteine to phenylalanine, the CDR3 is 13 amino acids long. Only CDR3 DNA remains: 39 bases, in frame from the first base. Clipping removes 6 bases from V and 7 bases from J, with 6 as the unmatched junction base count. Reading the germline V gene gives CDR1 MNHNS and CDR2 SASEGT.